The T cell receptor beta chain under discussion was sequenced for a study of shared clonotypes between healthy human individuals. Study context: Per-donor plates numbered three CD4 naive, three CD4 memory, two CD8 naive and one CD8 memory.

Trimming stripped 5 bases from V and 0 bases from J, with 9 bases between. This CDR3 is 14 amino acids long. CDR1 is SGHTA, CDR2 FQGNSA, per germline. Naive CD8 cells, CD45RO-negative and positively selected for CCR7, excluded terminally differentiated effector memory CD45RA+ cells. All the donors were Caucasian adults who lived in Nashville, Tennessee. The material for each subset, its genomic DNA, was split evenly across several immunoSEQ plates. Only in-frame clones appear in the TCRdb table, and some are missing; sequencing was by immunoSEQ multiplex PCR. Here the sample spans roughly 890,000 clones, 80% to 95% being singletons.

The chain is built from TRBV7-2 and TRBJ2-3; unclear D gene. This clonotype was sampled from a man aged 25-40 years in good health. Source material: naive CD8+ T cells sorted from blood. CDR3 DNA sequence: TGTGCCAGCAGCCAATTACTTAGCACAGATACGCAGTATTTT. It specifies CASSQLLSTDTQYF. The whole variable domain, remainder taken from reference TRBV7-2 and TRBJ2-3, is GAGVSQSPSNKVTEKGKDVELRCDPISGHTALYWYRQSLGQGLEFLIYFQGNSAPDKSGLPSDRFSAERTGGSVSTLTIQRTQQEDSAVYLCASSQLLSTDTQYFGPGTRLTVL.